The present entry profiles one T cell receptor beta chain with its context. Its antigen is still unknown. TCRdb independently ran MiXCR on the reads; one entry per CDR3 protein. The sample yields fewer than 130,000 distinct CDR3 sequences, 42% seen once. Germline-derived CDR1 and CDR2 are SGHVS and FQNEAQ. The CDR3 has 16 amino acids. Deletions cut 1 base from V and 3 bases from J, with 16 bases between. The sample comes from a study of T cell repertoires in cytomegalovirus infection. Overall study: Researchers turned to recently identified HLA-C-restricted CMV epitopes as well as well-studied HLA-B-restricted ones. Public TCR beta signatures marked donors with CMV infection and the matching HLA.

The J gene is TRBJ2-7, the V gene TRBV7-8, with D maybe TRBD2 (6 bases). The specimen comprised CD8+ T cells from cultured PBMCs, sampled from culture after CMV antigen stimulation. The TCR was taken from a human donor in good health (CMV status not recorded). Some clones in this sample may be carry-over from other donors' samples. The CDR3 spells CASSLGQSRTIYEQYF. The DNA for the CDR3 is TGTGCCAGCAGCTTAGGCCAAAGTCGGACTATCTACGAGCAGTACTTC.